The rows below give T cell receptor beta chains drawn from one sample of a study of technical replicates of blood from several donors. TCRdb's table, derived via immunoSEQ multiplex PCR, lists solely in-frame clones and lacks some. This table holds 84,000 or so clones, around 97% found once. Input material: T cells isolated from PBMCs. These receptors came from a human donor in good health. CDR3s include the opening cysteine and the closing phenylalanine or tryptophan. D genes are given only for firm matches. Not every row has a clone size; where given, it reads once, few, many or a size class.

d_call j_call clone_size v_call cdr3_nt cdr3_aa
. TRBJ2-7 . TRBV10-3 TGTGCCATCAGTGAGTCGGCAGCTAGCTCCTACGAGCAGTACTTC CAISESAASSYEQYF
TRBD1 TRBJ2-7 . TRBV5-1 TGCGCCAGCAGAAGGGACAGGTTTGAGGGCGAGCAGTACTTC CASRRDRFEGEQYF
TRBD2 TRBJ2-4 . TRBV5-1 TGCGCCAGCAGCTTGGAGGGGGGACTAGCGGGGGGAAACATTCAGTACTTC CASSLEGGLAGGNIQYF
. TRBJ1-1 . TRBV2 TGTGCCAGTATCCAAGGAGGGTTAAGTGAAGCTTTCTTT CASIQGGLSEAFF
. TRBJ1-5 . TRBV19 TGTGCCACTACTCCAGCGCTATATCAGCCCCAGCATTTT CATTPALYQPQHF
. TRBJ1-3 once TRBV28 TGTGCCAGCAGTGGCGGGGGAGGCAACACCATATATTTT CASSGGGGNTIYF
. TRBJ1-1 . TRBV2 TGTGCCAGCCTCGAGGAGAACACTGAAGCTTTCTTT CASLEENTEAFF
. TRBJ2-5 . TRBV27 TGTGCCAGCAGTTTCTTTGCGGACCAAGAGACCCAGTACTTC CASSFFADQETQYF
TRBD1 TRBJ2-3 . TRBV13 TGTGCCAGCAGTCGCGGGGGACAGGGTCCAGATACGCAGTATTTT CASSRGGQGPDTQYF
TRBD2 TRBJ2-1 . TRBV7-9 TGTGCCAGCAGCGGAGCGGGAGGGAGCTCCTACAATGAGCAGTTCTTC CASSGAGGSSYNEQFF
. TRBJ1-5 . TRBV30 TGTGCCTGGAGCGGGAGGGGAGATCAGCCCCAGCATTTT CAWSGRGDQPQHF
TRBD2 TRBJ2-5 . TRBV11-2 TGTGCCAGCAGAGGACTAGCGGGAGACCAAGAGACCCAGTACTTC CASRGLAGDQETQYF
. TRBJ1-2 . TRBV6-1 TGTGCCAGCAGTCTCCACGACTTCCTTCAGGGCTACACCTTC CASSLHDFLQGYTF
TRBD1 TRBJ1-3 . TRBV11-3 TGTGCCAGCAGCCCAAGGAGGAGTTTGGACAGGTTCTACTCTGGAAACACCATATATTTT CASSPRRSLDRFYSGNTIYF
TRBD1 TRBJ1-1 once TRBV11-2 TGTGCCAGCAGTATTTCTTCCGGGACAGAAAACACTGAAGCTTTCTTT CASSISSGTENTEAFF
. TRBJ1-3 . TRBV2 TGTGCCAGCAGTGGGAGCTCTGGAAACACCATATATTTT CASSGSSGNTIYF
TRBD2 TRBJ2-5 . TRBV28 TGTGCCAGCAGTTTGCCTCCGTTGGGACTAGCGGTGGGAGAGACCCAGTACTTC CASSLPPLGLAVGETQYF
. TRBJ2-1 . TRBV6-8 TGTGCCAGCAGTTATGTCGCAGGGTACAATGAGCAGTTCTTC CASSYVAGYNEQFF
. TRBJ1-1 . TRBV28 TGTGCCAGCAGTTTACTAGGATTAAACACTGAAGCTTTCTTT CASSLLGLNTEAFF
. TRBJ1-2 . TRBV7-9 TGTGCCAGCAGCCAGTCCCACAATAGCGATGGCTACACCTTC CASSQSHNSDGYTF
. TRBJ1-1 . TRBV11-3 TGTGCCAGCAGCTTATTGCGGGGCTGGGCCACTGAAGCTTTCTTT CASSLLRGWATEAFF
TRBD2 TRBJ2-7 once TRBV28 TGTGCCAGCAGTCCTCCCCTCCGACTAGCGGGGACCTACGAGCAGTACTTC CASSPPLRLAGTYEQYF
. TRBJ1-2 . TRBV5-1 TGCGCCAGCAGCTTGCAGGGAATAGAAGGCTACACCTTC CASSLQGIEGYTF
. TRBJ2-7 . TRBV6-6 TGTGCCAGCATGGAAATAGCGGTACCCTACGAGCAGTACTTC CASMEIAVPYEQYF
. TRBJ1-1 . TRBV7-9 TGTGCCAGCAGCTCCCCACTTTTGTTATCTATTCTCTTT CASSSPLLLSILF
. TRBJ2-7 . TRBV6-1 TGTGCCAGCAGTGAAAACAGGTACTACGAGCAGTACTTC CASSENRYYEQYF
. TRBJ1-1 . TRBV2 TGTGCCAGCAGTGAATCGAGAAACACTGAAGCTTTCTTT CASSESRNTEAFF
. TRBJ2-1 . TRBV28 TGTGCCAGCAGGGCATTGGCGGCGGAGGAGAGGGAGCAGTTCTTC CASRALAAEEREQFF
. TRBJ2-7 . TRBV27 TGTGCCAGCAGTTTGGGCAGGGGAAACTACGAGCAGTACTTC CASSLGRGNYEQYF
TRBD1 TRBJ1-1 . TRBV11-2 TGTGCCAGCAGCTTAGGAGTAGCAGGGGGCACTGAAGCTTTCTTT CASSLGVAGGTEAFF
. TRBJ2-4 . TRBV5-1 TGCGCCAGCAGCTTGATCACGGGGGATAGAAATATTCAGTACTTC CASSLITGDRNIQYF
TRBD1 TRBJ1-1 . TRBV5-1 TGCGCCAGCAGCCCTGGGACAGCAAAGAACACTGAAGCTTTCTTT CASSPGTAKNTEAFF
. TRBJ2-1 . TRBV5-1 TGCGCCAGCAGCGCGGACACCAATGAGCAGTTCTTC CASSADTNEQFF
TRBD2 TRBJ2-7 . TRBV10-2 TGCGCCAGCAGTGAGTCTAAAGGCTTGCGACTAGCGGGCTACGAGCAGTACTTC CASSESKGLRLAGYEQYF
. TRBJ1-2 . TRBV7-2 TGTGCCAGCAGCTTAGCCAGGATCGGCTACACCTTC CASSLARIGYTF
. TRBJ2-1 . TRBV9 TGTGCCAGCAACAGGGAAACCTACAATGAGCAGTTCTTC CASNRETYNEQFF
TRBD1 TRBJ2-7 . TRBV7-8 TGTGCCAGCAGCTTAGGCTCGACAGGGGGCTCCTACGAGCAGTACTTC CASSLGSTGGSYEQYF
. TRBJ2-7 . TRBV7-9 TGTGCCAGCAGCCATAAGCCGGGCCATCGAGCGGACGAGCAGTACTTC CASSHKPGHRADEQYF
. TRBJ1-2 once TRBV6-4 TGTGCCAGCAGTCACAACGATTATGGCTACACCTTC CASSHNDYGYTF
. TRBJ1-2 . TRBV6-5 TGTGCCAGCAGTTACTCGGTCAGGGCGTGGCGAGGCTACACCTTC CASSYSVRAWRGYTF